This T cell receptor beta chain was retrieved from a study of regulatory T cells in long-lasting Graves disease. Study conclusions and caveats: There were preferences for TRBV28, TRBJ1-2 and TRBJ2-5 in persistent disease. Only peripheral blood was studied, not thyroid tissue. Having only a small sample size may have limited accuracy.

Time point given: newly diagnosed GD, antithyroid drugs for less than 3 months. Researchers made the TCR library from RNA that was extracted from PBMCs. This clonotype has at least ten counts. What it binds is not known. Sequencing libraries for TCR beta were prepared with iRepertoire HTBI primers and Arm-PCR of CDR3 regions. From the multiplex PCR reads, TCRdb called clonotypes with MiXCR, one entry per CDR3 protein. The data hold 250,000 or so distinct CDR3 sequences, with roughly a fifth observed a single time. After removal of 0 bases from V and 2 bases from J, the junction contained 5 bases not matched to a gene. Germline-derived CDR1 and CDR2 are DFQATT and SNEGSKA (reference sequence). The CDR3 extends over 15 amino acids.

Sequenced here: peripheral blood mononuclear cells (PBMCs), sampled at new diagnosis, from a patient treated with antithyroid drugs. The TCR sequence derives from a female donor with Graves disease. The genes are TRBV20-1 and TRBJ2-5; 8 nucleotides agree with TRBD2. CDR3 sequence (DNA): TGCAGTGCTAGAGATCTCACTAGCGGACAAGAGACCCAGTACTTC. Its translation: CSARDLTSGQETQYF.